This is a list of T cell receptor beta chains from one sample in a study of OX40 agonist ivuxolimab in advanced cancers. The assay was immunoSEQ multiplex PCR, and TCRdb's table has in-frame clones only and misses some. The sample consists of just over 60,000 clones, less than 95% of them appearing once. The source was CD4+ or CD8+ T cells sorted from blood, collected in a trial of the OX40 agonist ivuxolimab. These receptors were obtained from an adult with an advanced solid tumor such as melanoma, head and neck, liver or kidney cancer. The CDR3 runs from the conserved cysteine through the conserved F or W. A D gene is named only where the DNA matches it firmly. Clone size is shown for a subset of rows, as once, few, many or a class of expanded clone.

CDR3	DNA	J	size	V	D
CASSSLANEQYF	TGTGCCAGCAGCTCACTAGCGAACGAGCAGTACTTC	TRBJ2-7	NA	TRBV6-6	TRBD2
CASSLGTGGEQYF	TGTGCCAGCAGCTTAGGGACAGGGGGCGAGCAGTACTTC	TRBJ2-7	once	TRBV11-3	TRBD1
CASSLSGSVIGEQFF	TGTGCCAGCAGTTTATCCGGGAGTGTGATCGGTGAGCAGTTCTTC	TRBJ2-1	NA	TRBV28	NA
CASSALLGGVYGYTF	TGTGCCAGCAGCGCGTTACTGGGCGGCGTCTATGGCTACACCTTC	TRBJ1-2	NA	TRBV14	NA
CATSRDRGSTGELFF	TGTGCCACCAGCAGAGATCGGGGGAGCACCGGGGAGCTGTTTTTT	TRBJ2-2	NA	TRBV15	NA
CASSDLAGGPNEQFF	TGTGCCAGCAGTGACCTTGCGGGAGGGCCCAATGAGCAGTTCTTC	TRBJ2-1	NA	TRBV6-1	TRBD2
CASVEANEKLFF	TGTGCCAGCGTAGAGGCTAATGAAAAACTGTTTTTT	TRBJ1-4	NA	TRBV6-1	NA
CASSLVGSDYEQYF	TGTGCCAGCAGTTTAGTTGGTAGCGACTACGAGCAGTACTTC	TRBJ2-7	NA	TRBV27	NA
CASSPRHHEGDTGELFF	TGCGCCAGCAGCCCAAGACATCACGAAGGGGACACCGGGGAGCTGTTTTTT	TRBJ2-2	NA	TRBV5-1	NA
CASSFKLGSSYNEQFF	TGTGCCAGCAGTTTCAAATTGGGTAGCTCCTACAATGAGCAGTTCTTC	TRBJ2-1	NA	TRBV28	NA
CASREVVTGGYEQYF	TGTGCCAGCAGGGAAGTTGTGACAGGGGGCTACGAGCAGTACTTC	TRBJ2-7	NA	TRBV6-1	TRBD1
CASSGTGTGEQYF	TGCGCCAGCTCCGGGACAGGGACGGGGGAGCAGTACTTC	TRBJ2-7	NA	TRBV5-1	TRBD1
CASARGSFYNEQFF	TGTGCCAGTGCCAGGGGGAGTTTCTACAATGAGCAGTTCTTC	TRBJ2-1	NA	TRBV19	TRBD1
CASSLVGQANPYEQYF	TGTGCCAGCAGCTTAGTGGGACAGGCCAATCCCTACGAGCAGTACTTC	TRBJ2-7	NA	TRBV13	TRBD1
CASRRYEQYF	TGTGCCAGCAGGCGCTACGAGCAGTACTTC	TRBJ2-7	NA	TRBV14	NA
CASSSEREGFHEQYF	TGTGCCAGCAGCTCCGAGCGGGAGGGCTTCCACGAGCAGTACTTC	TRBJ2-7	NA	TRBV7-6	TRBD2
CASSFRGAEYGTDTQYF	TGTGCCAGCAGCTTCCGTGGCGCTGAATATGGCACAGATACGCAGTATTTT	TRBJ2-3	NA	TRBV11-2	NA
CASSYPQGRTYGYTF	TGTGCCAGCAGCTACCCACAGGGGCGCACCTATGGCTACACCTTC	TRBJ1-2	NA	TRBV7-9	TRBD1
CASRGTSGRGAYEQYF	TGTGCCAGCAGAGGGACTAGCGGGAGGGGAGCCTACGAGCAGTACTTC	TRBJ2-7	NA	TRBV28	TRBD2
CASSPTSGGTDTQYF	TGTGCCAGCAGTCCGACTAGCGGAGGCACAGATACGCAGTATTTT	TRBJ2-3	NA	TRBV2	TRBD2
CASSPALAGAYNEQFF	TGTGCCAGCAGCCCAGCACTAGCGGGAGCCTACAATGAGCAGTTCTTC	TRBJ2-1	few	TRBV16	TRBD2
CASSIYLSNQPQHF	TGTGCCAGTAGTATATACCTAAGCAATCAGCCCCAGCATTTT	TRBJ1-5	NA	TRBV19	NA
CASSLKTSEQGSYNEQFF	TGTGCCAGCAGCTTAAAAACTAGCGAACAGGGGTCCTACAATGAGCAGTTCTTC	TRBJ2-1	NA	TRBV11-2	NA
CASLLTTLAGGPQDTQYF	TGTGCCAGCCTCCTTACCACCCTAGCGGGAGGGCCCCAAGATACGCAGTATTTT	TRBJ2-3	NA	TRBV28	TRBD2
CASRGLAGPQETQYF	TGCGCCAGCAGAGGACTAGCGGGACCCCAAGAGACCCAGTACTTC	TRBJ2-5	NA	TRBV10-2	TRBD2
CASSQTSGRLYSPSYNEQFF	TGTGCCAGCAGCCAAACTAGCGGGAGGTTGTATTCCCCCTCCTACAATGAGCAGTTCTTC	TRBJ2-1	NA	TRBV14	TRBD2
CASSMLTDGELFF	TGTGCCAGTAGTATGTTGACAGACGGGGAGCTGTTTTTT	TRBJ2-2	NA	TRBV19	NA
CASRQTRGRETQYF	TGTGCAAGTCGCCAAACCAGGGGTAGGGAGACCCAGTACTTC	TRBJ2-5	NA	TRBV12-2	NA
CASSQPSGRDNEQFF	TGCGCCAGCAGCCAACCTAGCGGGAGAGACAATGAGCAGTTCTTC	TRBJ2-1	NA	TRBV4-1	TRBD2
CASSPHFGRGYTGELFF	TGTGCCAGCAGCCCTCATTTCGGGAGAGGCTACACCGGGGAGCTGTTTTTT	TRBJ2-2	NA	TRBV7-9	NA
CASSLSSRAPFVNTEAFF	TGCGCCAGCAGCTTGTCCAGCAGGGCCCCCTTTGTGAACACTGAAGCTTTCTTT	TRBJ1-1	once	TRBV5-1	NA
CSVSAGYAGGYTF	TGCAGCGTTTCTGCAGGGTATGCGGGGGGCTACACCTTC	TRBJ1-2	NA	TRBV29-1	NA
CASSFRTSSDNEQFF	TGTGCCAGCAGCTTCCGGACTAGCAGTGACAATGAGCAGTTCTTC	TRBJ2-1	NA	TRBV14	TRBD2
CASSGPGPRPEAFF	TGTGCCAGCAGCGGACCGGGGCCTCGACCTGAAGCTTTCTTT	TRBJ1-1	NA	TRBV9	NA
CASSFEGVLNEQFF	TGCGCCAGCAGCTTCGAGGGAGTACTCAATGAGCAGTTCTTC	TRBJ2-1	once	TRBV5-1	NA
CSVEEWREEYNEQFF	TGCAGCGTTGAAGAGTGGAGGGAGGAATACAATGAGCAGTTCTTC	TRBJ2-1	once	TRBV29-1	NA
CASSFGTGSYEQYF	TGTGCCAGCAGTTTTGGGACAGGCTCCTACGAGCAGTACTTC	TRBJ2-7	NA	TRBV27	TRBD1
CASRSGYEQYF	TGTGCCAGCAGATCGGGCTACGAGCAGTACTTC	TRBJ2-7	NA	TRBV6-1	NA
CASSPGGFDYEQYF	TGTGCCAGCAGCCCCGGGGGGTTTGACTACGAGCAGTACTTC	TRBJ2-7	NA	TRBV5-4	TRBD2
CASRAGTGGEQYF	TGCGCCAGCAGGGCCGGGACAGGGGGCGAGCAGTACTTC	TRBJ2-7	NA	TRBV10-1	TRBD1
CASSEGQGLYEKLFF	TGTGCCAGCAGTGAAGGACAGGGGCTTTATGAAAAACTGTTTTTT	TRBJ1-4	NA	TRBV2	TRBD1
CASADPGGTEAFF	TGTGCCAGCGCAGACCCAGGGGGCACTGAAGCTTTCTTT	TRBJ1-1	NA	TRBV28	TRBD1
CASSPPDTQYF	TGTGCCAGCAGTCCTCCAGATACGCAGTATTTT	TRBJ2-3	NA	TRBV7-2	NA
CASSLIGSSGSTDTQYF	TGTGCCAGCAGCTTAATAGGTTCTAGCGGTAGCACAGATACGCAGTATTTT	TRBJ2-3	NA	TRBV7-3	TRBD2
CASSLDSGAGQPQHF	TGTGCCAGCAGCTTAGATTCAGGAGCGGGTCAGCCCCAGCATTTT	TRBJ1-5	NA	TRBV11-2	NA
CASAISGTLNTDTQYF	TGTGCCAGCGCTATATCCGGGACTCTAAACACAGATACGCAGTATTTT	TRBJ2-3	NA	TRBV28	NA
CASSFVNRPPYNEQFF	TGTGCCAGCAGCTTTGTCAACAGGCCTCCCTACAATGAGCAGTTCTTC	TRBJ2-1	once	TRBV7-9	NA
CASSLAGVYGYTF	TGTGCCAGCAGCTTAGCAGGGGTCTATGGCTACACCTTC	TRBJ1-2	NA	TRBV7-6	NA
CASSLGTGFTGELFF	TGTGCCAGCAGTTTAGGGACAGGTTTCACCGGGGAGCTGTTTTTT	TRBJ2-2	NA	TRBV28	TRBD1
CASSFLPDGAEAFF	TGCGCCAGCAGCTTCCTCCCCGACGGCGCTGAAGCTTTCTTT	TRBJ1-1	NA	TRBV5-1	NA
CASSLPQGLGNTGELFF	TGTGCCAGCAGCCTACCACAAGGGTTGGGGAACACCGGGGAGCTGTTTTTT	TRBJ2-2	NA	TRBV7-6	NA